The clone carrying this T cell receptor beta chain is medium-sized (0.01 to 0.1%). Its antigen is still unknown. Sequencing used immunoSEQ multiplex PCR; TCRdb keeps in-frame clones, though not all of them. The sample has some 18,000 clones, about 77% seen once. This entry is derived from a study of neoadjuvant nivolumab and ipilimumab in lung cancer. Study-level information: Nivolumab 3 mg/kg was given days 1, 15 and 29, plus ipilimumab 1 mg/kg day 1 in combination.

General observations from the study: TCR richness and clonality were higher in tumors than adjacent uninvolved lung. Pathologic regression was not significantly tied to TCR clonality. Blood richness before therapy tracked richness in tumors resected after neoadjuvant therapy.

Sequenced here: tumor tissue, sampled after neoadjuvant nivolumab, alone or with ipilimumab, at or shortly before surgery. The receptor was derived from an adult with non-small cell lung cancer.

CDR3 amino acids: CASSEGREADTQYF. CDR3 nucleotides: TGTGCCAGCAGTGAAGGCAGGGAAGCAGATACGCAGTATTTT. V and J are TRBV2 and TRBJ2-3; D is perhaps TRBD1 (5 bases). In germline, CDR1 is SNHLY, CDR2 FYNNEI. This CDR3 spans 14 amino acids. V was trimmed by 1 base and J by 4 bases, leaving 9 bases between them.